This T cell receptor (beta chain) originates from a study of cytomegalovirus exposure and HLA in healthy donors. The overall study: A later analysis reported the roughly 120 validation repertoires used the same platform as the roughly 700 first-cohort repertoires.

Using immunoSEQ multiplex PCR, the repertoire was profiled, and TCRdb retains in-frame clones only, with some absent. This table has roughly 190,000 clones, 86% appearing once. CDR1 and CDR2 (germline): MGHRA, YSYEKL. The V end was cut by 6 bases, the J end by 5 bases, with 10 bases between. The CDR3 runs to 13 residues. The chain uses TRBV4-1 and TRBJ2-2, with a weak D call TRBD1 (6 bases). Specimen: PBMCs. The sequence came from a man aged 25 to 40 in good health and CMV-seropositive. The CDR3 region has the DNA TGCGCCAGCAGGCGTCAGGGGACCGGGGAGCTGTTTTTT. Translation gives CASRRQGTGELFF.